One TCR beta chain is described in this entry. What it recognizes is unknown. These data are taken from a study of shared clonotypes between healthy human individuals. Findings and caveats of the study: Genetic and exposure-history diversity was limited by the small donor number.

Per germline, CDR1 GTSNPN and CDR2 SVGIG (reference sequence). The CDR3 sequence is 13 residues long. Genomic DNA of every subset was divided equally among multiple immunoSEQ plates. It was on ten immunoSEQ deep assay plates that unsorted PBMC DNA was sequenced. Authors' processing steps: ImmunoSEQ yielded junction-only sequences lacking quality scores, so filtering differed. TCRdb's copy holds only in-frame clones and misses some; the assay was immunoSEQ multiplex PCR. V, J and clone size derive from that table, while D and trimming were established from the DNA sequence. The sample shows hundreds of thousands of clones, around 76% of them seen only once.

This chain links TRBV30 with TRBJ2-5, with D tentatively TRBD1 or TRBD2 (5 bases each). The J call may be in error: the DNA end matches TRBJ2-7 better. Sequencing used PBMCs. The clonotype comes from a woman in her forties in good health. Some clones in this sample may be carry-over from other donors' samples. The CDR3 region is CAWTGTYPYEQYF. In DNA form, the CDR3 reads TGTGCCTGGACAGGGACCTACCCCTACGAGCAGTACTTC.